This entry is about one T cell receptor (beta chain). Its target is unknown. The data originate from a study of cytomegalovirus exposure and HLA in healthy donors. V lost 7 bases and J 4 bases, leaving 8 bases between the germline ends. CDR1 is MDHEN and CDR2 is SYDVKM in the germline V gene. The CDR3 length is 12 residues. The PCR contained 60 Vbeta and 13 Jbeta primers. Sequencing was performed with immunoSEQ multiplex PCR; in TCRdb, only in-frame clones are kept and a portion is missing. The sample holds 95,000 to 150,000 clones; over 70% are singletons and the top ten take 7.5% to 9.5%. General study results and limits: The HLA-A and HLA-B alleles of most subjects were reportedly predicted accurately from TCR beta sequences. There was a cluster of highly shared sequence variants that was likely a sequencing artifact. Among TCR beta chains, those listed as cytomegalovirus-associated numbered over 150.

Sequenced material: PBMCs. V is TRBV28 and J is TRBJ2-1; D is undetermined. The TCR was taken from a female donor in good health and CMV-seropositive. The CDR3 nucleotides are TGTGCCAGCACGACGGAGTACAATGAGCAGTTCTTC. Translation: CASTTEYNEQFF.